These 23 T cell receptor beta chains were all obtained from the same sample, sequenced in a study of cytomegalovirus exposure and HLA in healthy donors (dated by TCRdb to about 2017). Libraries came from the immunoSEQ multiplex PCR assay. The multiplex PCR relied on a mix of 60 forward primers for TCR Vbeta segments and 13 reverse primers for TCR Jbeta segments. What TCRdb holds here is the immuneACCESS table cut down to in-frame rearrangements. Part of the clones is not present; checked against another copy, under half of the missing clones reflect an unresolved V gene, and the others are unexplained. The sample data list around 170,000 clones, and over 60% of these were observed just once. The top ten clones comprise approximately 1.4% of the sample. The sequencing sample was made of PBMCs. The receptors derive from a girl aged 10 to 17 in good health and CMV-seronegative.

The CDR3 nucleotides are TGCGCCAGCAGCCGAGAGGGGGCAGGTAATTCACCCCTCCACTTT. Translated: CASSREGAGNSPLHF. V and J are TRBV4-1 and TRBJ1-6, with TRBD1 matching 7 bases. The V gene's germline CDR1 is MGHRA and CDR2 YSYEKL. CDR3 length equals 15 residues. V shed 4 bases and J 6 bases; nucleotides not matched to a gene: 6.

This chain links TRBV5-1 with TRBJ1-1, with TRBD1 matching 9 bases. The CDR3 length is 16 residues. Germline CDR1 reads SGHRS; CDR2 reads YFSETQ. Unmatched junction bases numbered 13, after V lost 7 bases and J lost 3 bases. The CDR3 region is CASGGPRDRVDTEAFF. The CDR3 nucleotides are TGCGCCAGCGGAGGACCCCGGGACAGGGTCGACACTGAAGCTTTCTTT.

This chain connects TRBV5-6 to TRBJ2-7; possible D gene TRBD2, 6 bases. Deletions cut 3 bases from V and 0 bases from J, with 19 bases between. Germline lookup yields CDR1 SGHDT and CDR2 YYEEEE. The CDR3 is 17 amino acids. CDR3 sequence: CASSSPEGITDSYEQYF. In nucleotides, the CDR3 is TGTGCCAGCAGCTCACCGGAGGGAATAACAGACTCCTACGAGCAGTACTTC. Supplemented by reference TRBV5-6 and TRBJ2-7, the full variable domain reads DAGVTQSPTHLIKTRGQQVTLRCSPKSGHDTVSWYQQALGQGPQFIFQYYEEEERQRGNFPDRFSGHQFPNYSSELNVNALLLGDSALYLCASSSPEGITDSYEQYFGPGTRLTVT.

The chain recombines TRBV9 with TRBJ2-5; D perhaps matches TRBD2 (6 bases). Looked up from germline, CDR1 is SGDLS and CDR2 is YYNGEE. Trimming removed 4 bases at V and 5 bases at J, with 15 bases between. This CDR3 comprises 14 residues. CDR3 sequence: CASSPNGGYETQYF. The CDR3 nucleotides are TGTGCCAGCAGCCCCAACGGGGGATATGAGACCCAGTACTTC.

This sequence joins TRBV5-4 and TRBJ2-2; D is unclear. The ends were cut back, 2 bases at V and 4 bases at J, with 3 bases in the middle. This CDR3 region has 12 residues. Looked up from germline, CDR1 is SGHNT and CDR2 is YYREEE (reference sequence). In nucleotides, the CDR3 is TGTGCCAGCAGCTTAGCCACCGGGGAGCTGTTTTTT. Its protein product is CASSLATGELFF.

CDR3 sequence: CASSYSGGAGEKLFF. CDR3 DNA sequence: TGTGCCAGCAGTTACTCGGGAGGGGCGGGGGAAAAACTGTTTTTT. The rearrangement uses TRBV6-5 and TRBJ1-4; maybe TRBD1 (5 bases). CDR3 size: 15 residues. Trimming stripped 0 bases from V and 8 bases from J, with 13 bases between. Germline CDR1 is MNHEY and CDR2 is SVGAGI.

V usage is TRBV27 and J usage is TRBJ2-2; perhaps TRBD1 as D (5 bases). Germline values: CDR1 MNHEY, CDR2 SMNVEV (reference sequence). CDR3 length equals 13 residues. Trimming shortened V by 5 bases and J by 7 bases, and 11 bases separated the two germline ends. The chain's CDR3 is CASSLNRGGELFF. DNA of the CDR3: TGTGCCAGCAGTCTTAATAGGGGCGGGGAGCTGTTTTTT.

The V call is TRBV25-1, the J call TRBJ1-1, with 12 bases lining up with TRBD1. Germline CDR1 reads MGHDK; CDR2 reads SYGVNS. The CDR3 is made up of 17 amino acids. Trimming removed 5 bases from V and 4 bases from J; junction bases left unmatched: 11. CDR3: CASSLYGTGGAGTEAFF. The CDR3 DNA sequence: TGTGCCAGCAGTTTGTACGGGACAGGGGGCGCCGGCACTGAAGCTTTCTTT.

V usage is TRBV2 and J usage is TRBJ1-3, with a weak D call TRBD1 (5 bases). V was pared by 8 bases and J by 4 bases, with 15 bases between. The length of the CDR3 is 14 residues. From germline, CDR1 is SNHLY and CDR2 FYNNEI. The CDR3 is CASFGGSAGNTIYF. Here the CDR3 DNA reads TGTGCCAGCTTTGGGGGGTCAGCCGGAAACACCATATATTTT. Combining the CDR3 with reference TRBV2 and TRBJ1-3 gives the whole variable domain EPEVTQTPSHQVTQMGQEVILRCVPISNHLYFYWYRQILGQKVEFLVSFYNNEISEKSEIFDDQFSVERPDGSNFTLKIRSTKLEDSAMYFCASFGGSAGNTIYFGEGSWLTVV.

This clone was seen once. V gene TRBV23-1 combines with J gene TRBJ1-2; maybe TRBD1 (5 bases). Being an ORF, TRBV23-1 has a function that is uncertain. This CDR3 region has 16 residues. V was clipped by 2 bases and J by 5 bases, with 18 bases between them. This CDR3 reads CASSQPRTPFRYGYTF. The DNA of the CDR3 is TGCGCCAGCAGTCAACCCCGGACACCCTTTAGGTATGGCTACACCTTC.

The V call is TRBV2, the J call TRBJ1-1, with D tentatively TRBD1 (6 bases). V was trimmed by 3 bases and J by 4 bases, leaving 12 bases between them. The CDR3 extends over 14 amino acids. CDR1 and CDR2 from the germline V gene are SNHLY and FYNNEI. CDR3 DNA sequence: TGTGCCAGCAGTGAGGACAGTTGGTCCACTGAAGCTTTCTTT. Translated: CASSEDSWSTEAFF. Full variable domain (remainder filled in from reference TRBV2 and TRBJ1-1): EPEVTQTPSHQVTQMGQEVILRCVPISNHLYFYWYRQILGQKVEFLVSFYNNEISEKSEIFDDQFSVERPDGSNFTLKIRSTKLEDSAMYFCASSEDSWSTEAFFGQGTRLTVV.

The chain carries TRBV27 and TRBJ2-5; no reliable D call. Trimming took 5 bases from V and 0 from J, leaving 13 bases between them. Looked up from germline, CDR1 is MNHEY and CDR2 is SMNVEV (reference sequence). The CDR3 has 15 amino acids. CDR3 coding DNA: TGTGCCAGCAGTCTGGAACAGAGCTACCAAGAGACCCAGTACTTC. Its translation is CASSLEQSYQETQYF.

The sample holds a few counts of this clone. This chain links TRBV5-5 with TRBJ1-2; TRBD1 might be the D (5 bases). This CDR3 is 15 amino acids long. The V gene's germline CDR1 is SGHKS and CDR2 YYEKEE (reference sequence). V was pared by 5 bases and J by 4 bases, with 18 bases between. The CDR3 bases are TGTGCCAGCAGGGGGGGGACGGATCGGTCCTATGGCTACACCTTC. Protein sequence: CASRGGTDRSYGYTF. Variable domain in full (rest from reference TRBV5-5 and TRBJ1-2): DAGVTQSPTHLIKTRGQQVTLRCSPISGHKSVSWYQQVLGQGPQFIFQYYEKEERGRGNFPDRFSARQFPNYSSELNVNALLLGDSALYLCASRGGTDRSYGYTFGSGTRLTVV.

The chain uses TRBV10-1 and TRBJ2-3, with D perhaps TRBD2 (5 bases). V lost 4 bases to trimming and J lost 1 base, with 9 bases between them. Per the germline V gene, CDR1 is WNHNN and CDR2 is SYGVQD (reference sequence). This CDR3 is built from 14 residues. As DNA, the CDR3 is TGCGCCAGCAGTGGGGATAGCGGCACAGATACGCAGTATTTT. Its translation: CASSGDSGTDTQYF.

The V call is TRBV7-2, the J call TRBJ1-2, with TRBD1 matching 7 bases. V lost 3 bases, J lost 4 bases, and 8 bases stayed unmatched. The CDR3 is 15 amino acids. Germline V gene sequence: CDR1 SGHTA, CDR2 FQGNSA. The CDR3 DNA follows: TGTGCCAGCAGCTTCGGGACAGTAGGGGCCTATGGCTACACCTTC. This translates into CASSFGTVGAYGYTF.

The V gene is TRBV5-4, the J gene TRBJ2-3; TRBD2 matches 8 bases. V trimming: 6 bases; J trimming: 5 bases; junction bases outside the gene matches: 8. CDR1 is SGHNT and CDR2 is YYREEE in the germline V gene (reference sequence). This CDR3 spans 14 amino acids. CDR3 nucleotides: TGTGCCAGCATGACGGGGGGGTACGGAGATACGCAGTATTTT. Translating it yields CASMTGGYGDTQYF.

The chain joins TRBV13 to TRBJ1-6, with TRBD1 matching over 8 bases. Germline V CDR1 and CDR2: PRHDT, FYEKMQ (reference sequence). This CDR3 spans 17 amino acids. Germline trimming cut 5 bases from V and 14 bases from J; bases unmatched to any gene: 20. The CDR3 region has the DNA TGTGCCAGCAGCCCACGTGGACAGGGCTGGGTGGAGTGGGCCCTCCACTTT. Translation gives CASSPRGQGWVEWALHF.

This chain joins TRBV9 and TRBJ2-3, with D maybe TRBD2 (7 bases). Germline V gene lookup returns CDR1 SGDLS and CDR2 YYNGEE. The CDR3 has 15 residues. Trimming left V 4 bases short and J 4 bases short, with 16 bases between. The CDR3 nucleotides are TGTGCCAGCAGCCCCAAGGGGGGGCAGTCAGATACGCAGTATTTT. Translating it yields CASSPKGGQSDTQYF.

V gene TRBV27 combines with J gene TRBJ2-7, with TRBD2 matching over 8 bases. CDR3 length: 15 residues. Germline CDR1 reads MNHEY; CDR2 reads SMNVEV (reference sequence). V shed 2 bases, J shed 2 bases, and the junction held 5 bases outside the gene matches. The DNA for the CDR3 is TGTGCCAGCAGTTTAAGCGGGGGCCGGGCCTACGAGCAGTACTTC. This translates into CASSLSGGRAYEQYF.

This chain joins TRBV19 and TRBJ1-5; weak D call: TRBD1 (5 bases). This CDR3 spans 18 amino acids. In germline, CDR1 is LNHDA, CDR2 SQIVND (reference sequence). V lost 0 bases to trimming and J lost 0 bases, with 15 bases between them. The CDR3 is CASSIDNGGAHSNQPQHF. The CDR3 DNA sequence: TGTGCCAGTAGTATAGATAACGGAGGGGCCCATAGCAATCAGCCCCAGCATTTT.

The rearrangement links TRBV30 to TRBJ1-4; a possible D gene is TRBD1 (5 bases). The CDR3 is 13 amino acids. V was clipped by 0 bases and J by 7 bases, with 9 bases between them. Germline CDR1 and CDR2: GTSNPN and SVGIG (reference sequence). CDR3 sequence: CAWSVGGGEKLFF. CDR3 nucleotide sequence: TGTGCCTGGAGTGTCGGGGGAGGTGAAAAACTGTTTTTT.

This clone has just a few counts. The V and J genes are TRBV5-1 and TRBJ2-1, with 10 bases aligning to TRBD1. This CDR3 comprises 17 residues. Germline CDR1 reads SGHRS; CDR2 reads YFSETQ. With 6 bases clipped from V and 6 bases from J, the junction kept 15 bases outside the gene matches. The CDR3 DNA reads TGCGCCAGCATGTCGACTGCCGCCGGGACAGGGGTCAATGAGCAGTTCTTC. Translated, it gives CASMSTAAGTGVNEQFF.

The chain recombines TRBV19 with TRBJ1-5, with TRBD1 matching 12 bases. V lost 10 bases, J lost 1 base, and 8 bases stayed unmatched. Germline V CDR1 and CDR2: LNHDA, SQIVND (reference sequence). This CDR3 is 16 amino acids long. As DNA, the CDR3 is TGTGCCACCTCCGGGACAGGGGGCCGGAGCAATCAGCCCCAGCATTTT. Its protein product is CATSGTGGRSNQPQHF.